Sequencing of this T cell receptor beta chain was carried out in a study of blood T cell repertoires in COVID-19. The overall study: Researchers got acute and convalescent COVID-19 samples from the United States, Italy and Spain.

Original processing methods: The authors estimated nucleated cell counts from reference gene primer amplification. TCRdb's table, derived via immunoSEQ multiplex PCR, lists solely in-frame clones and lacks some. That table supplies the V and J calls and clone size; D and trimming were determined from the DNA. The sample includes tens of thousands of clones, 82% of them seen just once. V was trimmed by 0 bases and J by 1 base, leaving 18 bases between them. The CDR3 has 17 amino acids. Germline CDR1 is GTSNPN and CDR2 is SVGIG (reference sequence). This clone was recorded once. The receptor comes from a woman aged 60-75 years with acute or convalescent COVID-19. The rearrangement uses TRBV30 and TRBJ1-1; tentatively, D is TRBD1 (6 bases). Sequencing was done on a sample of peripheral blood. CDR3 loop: CAWSVSRDNLRNTEAFF. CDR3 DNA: TGTGCCTGGAGTGTATCCAGGGACAATCTCCGGAACACTGAAGCTTTCTTT.